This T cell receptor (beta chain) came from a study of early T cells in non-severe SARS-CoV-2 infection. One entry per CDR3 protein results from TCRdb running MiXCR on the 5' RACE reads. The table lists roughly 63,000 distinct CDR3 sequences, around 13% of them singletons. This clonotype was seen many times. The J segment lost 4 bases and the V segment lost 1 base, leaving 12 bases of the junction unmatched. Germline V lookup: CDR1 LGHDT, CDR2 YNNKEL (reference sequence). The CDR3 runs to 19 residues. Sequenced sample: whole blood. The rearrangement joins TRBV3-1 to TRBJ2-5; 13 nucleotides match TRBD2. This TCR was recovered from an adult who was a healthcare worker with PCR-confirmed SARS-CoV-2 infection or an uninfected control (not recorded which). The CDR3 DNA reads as TGTGCCAGCAGCCAAGCCGCGAGAACTAGCGGGGGGGCCTTAGAGACCCAGTACTTC. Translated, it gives CASSQAARTSGGALETQYF.